Given below is one TCR beta chain in context. This record belongs to a study of blood T cell repertoires in COVID-19. About the research overall: Some COVID-19 samples were acute and others convalescent; all came from the United States, Italy and Spain. From T cells, B-cell-depleted T cells, or PBMCs came the material, which was cDNA or gDNA.

Original data processing: Cell counts per sample came from amplifying reference gene primers. Profiled with immunoSEQ multiplex PCR; TCRdb holds only in-frame clones, not every one. V and J calls and clone size are those listed in that table; D and trimming were worked out from the DNA. The repertoire includes 150,000 to 200,000 clones, just over 85% of them detected once, and approximately 7% sits in the top ten. The germline gives CDR1 SGDLS, CDR2 YYNGEE. The CDR3 extends over 16 amino acids. V was clipped by 5 bases and J by 2 bases, with 19 bases between them. This chain joins TRBV9 and TRBJ2-5; unclear D gene. The TCR comes from a man over 45 with active or convalescent COVID-19. The source material was peripheral blood. This CDR3 reads CASSAGMTVEQETQYF. As DNA, the CDR3 is TGTGCCAGCAGTGCAGGAATGACGGTAGAACAAGAGACCCAGTACTTC.